Following are 6 T cell receptor beta chains from one sample sequenced in a study of monozygotic twins with cystic fibrosis. Measured with immunoSEQ multiplex PCR; TCRdb has only the in-frame clones, and not every one. Of roughly 19,000 clones in the sample, 95% to 98% were seen once. Sequenced material: blood. The receptors were sampled from a woman in her 30s with cystic fibrosis.

V gene TRBV5-1 combines with J gene TRBJ1-5; 9 bases are shared with TRBD1. Trimming cost V 2 bases and J 1 base; bases outside gene matches: 4. CDR3 length equals 16 residues. In germline, CDR1 is SGHRS, CDR2 YFSETQ. The CDR3 DNA is TGCGCCAGCAGCTTTGGGACAGGGCCGAGCAATCAGCCCCAGCATTTT. Translating it yields CASSFGTGPSNQPQHF.

The chain is built from TRBV28 and TRBJ2-7; D remains unclear. Germline V gene lookup returns CDR1 MDHEN and CDR2 SYDVKM. This CDR3 is 13 amino acids long. Trimming pared 1 base from V and 6 bases from J, leaving 10 bases between. The CDR3 loop reads CASSLSATSEQYF. The CDR3 bases are TGTGCCAGCAGTTTATCAGCGACTTCCGAGCAGTACTTC.

The chain employs TRBV7-8 and TRBJ2-3, with 7 nucleotides matching TRBD2. This CDR3 region has 16 residues. V gave up 5 bases and J gave up 2 bases; unmatched junction bases: 10. The germline V gene has CDR1 SGHVS and CDR2 FQNEAQ. CDR3 coding DNA: TGTGCCAGCAGCCCCCAGTCCACTAGCGACACAGATACGCAGTATTTT. It translates to CASSPQSTSDTDTQYF.

The V gene is TRBV2, the J gene TRBJ1-6; no definite D call. The germline V gene has CDR1 SNHLY and CDR2 FYNNEI. This CDR3 comprises 13 residues. The V and J ends lost 7 bases and 7 bases respectively, with 11 bases between them. The CDR3 DNA reads TGTGCCAGCAAGCCCTGGACCAATTCACCCCTCCACTTT. It encodes CASKPWTNSPLHF.

This sequence joins TRBV5-6 and TRBJ2-7; D possibly corresponds to TRBD1 (6 bases). CDR3 size: 17 residues. In germline, CDR1 is SGHDT, CDR2 YYEEEE. V dropped 2 bases and J dropped 3 bases, with 21 bases sitting between them. CDR3 residues: CASSFTSYRALDYEQYF. The CDR3 DNA reads as TGTGCCAGCAGCTTCACATCCTACAGGGCCTTAGACTACGAGCAGTACTTC.

The genes are TRBV5-1 and TRBJ1-1, with D possibly being TRBD1 (6 bases). This CDR3 has 13 amino acids. V lost 9 bases and J lost 1, with 13 bases in between. In germline, CDR1 is SGHRS, CDR2 YFSETQ. The CDR3 reads CATRQEPNTEAFF. Here the CDR3 DNA reads TGCGCCACAAGACAGGAGCCGAACACTGAAGCTTTCTTT. The complete variable domain, with remaining parts taken from reference TRBV5-1 and TRBJ1-1, reads KAGVTQTPRYLIKTRGQQVTLSCSPISGHRSVSWYQQTPGQGLQFLFEYFSETQRNKGNFPGRFSGRQFSNSRSEMNVSTLELGDSALYLCATRQEPNTEAFFGQGTRLTVV.